Each of the 21 T cell receptor beta chains below was sequenced from the same sample in a study of blood T cells in healthy people across ages. Through a sample-barcoded 5' primer and a J-beta primer mix, a second PCR was run for about 6 to 11 cycles. One entry per CDR3 protein, called by TCRdb with MiXCR from the 5' RACE reads. The sample contains 1.5 million to 2 million distinct CDR3 sequences, roughly two fifths of which appear only once. The sequenced sample consisted of blood. Receptors originate from a human donor in good health.

This clonotype has more than one count but fewer than ten. The gene calls are TRBV9 and TRBJ2-3; D perhaps matches TRBD2 (6 bases). V was clipped by 1 base and J by 5 bases, with 17 bases between them. The CDR3 totals 16 residues. Germline V lookup: CDR1 SGDLS, CDR2 YYNGEE. For the CDR3, the DNA is TGTGCCAGCAGCGTAAATGCGGGATGGGAGCGAGATACGCAGTATTTT. This encodes CASSVNAGWERDTQYF.

In its sample, this clonotype was seen a few times. V and J are TRBV6-5 and TRBJ2-2; 11 bases match TRBD1. CDR3 length: 17 residues. Germline V lookup: CDR1 MNHEY, CDR2 SVGAGI. V lost 4 bases to trimming and J lost 5 bases; unmatched junction nucleotides: 9. The CDR3 DNA follows: TGTGCCAGCAGTTTTTTCTCCGGACAGGGGGCGACCGGGGAGCTGTTTTTT. It specifies CASSFFSGQGATGELFF.

The chain uses TRBV5-1 and TRBJ2-7; TRBD2 agrees at 7 bases. Germline V gene lookup returns CDR1 SGHRS and CDR2 YFSETQ. The CDR3 has 14 amino acids. Germline trimming cut 4 bases from V and 6 bases from J; bases unmatched to any gene: 10. The CDR3 DNA follows: TGCGCCAGCAGCCCCGAACCCGGGACTACCGAGCAGTACTTC. Translating gives CASSPEPGTTEQYF.

The rearrangement uses TRBV5-1 and TRBJ1-4, with D uncertain. Germline lookup yields CDR1 SGHRS and CDR2 YFSETQ. CDR3 size: 18 residues. V was shortened by 1 base and J by 8 bases, with 24 bases between the two germline ends. CDR3 DNA: TGCGCCAGCAGCTTGCGGCCCTCGACTGCGGCAAGGAGCGAAAAACTGTTTTTT. Encoded protein: CASSLRPSTAARSEKLFF.

The chain has TRBV9 and TRBJ2-1, with D possibly being TRBD2 (6 bases). The length of the CDR3 is 15 residues. CDR1 is SGDLS and CDR2 is YYNGEE in the germline V gene. V lost 3 bases to trimming and J lost 0 bases, with 10 bases between them. The CDR3 protein is CASSGDWSSYNEQFF. The CDR3 bases are TGTGCCAGCAGCGGGGACTGGAGCTCCTACAATGAGCAGTTCTTC.

The chain employs TRBV20-1 and TRBJ1-2; D may be TRBD1 (5 bases). The CDR3 contains 13 residues. Looked up from germline, CDR1 is DFQATT and CDR2 is SNEGSKA (reference sequence). Trimming removed 1 base from V and 6 bases from J, with 12 bases in between. The CDR3 coding sequence is TGCAGTGCTAGAGTTGTGGGGGTGCATGGCTACACCTTC. Its translation is CSARVVGVHGYTF.

The gene calls are TRBV5-1 and TRBJ1-1; 9 positions agree with TRBD1. In germline, CDR1 is SGHRS, CDR2 YFSETQ. The CDR3 has 14 amino acids. The junction had 3 bases not matched to a gene; V was cut back by 1 base and J by 5 bases. The CDR3 coding sequence is TGCGCCAGCAGCTTGACAGGGGGCTGGACTGAAGCTTTCTTT. Translating gives CASSLTGGWTEAFF.

The rearrangement joins TRBV4-3 to TRBJ2-4, with D perhaps given as TRBD1 or TRBD2 (5 bases each). The DNA end favors TRBJ2-7, so the J call may be wrong. The CDR3 runs 14 residues. CDR1 and CDR2 (germline): LGHNA, YSLEER. The CDR3 protein is CASSPGTVSYEQYV. CDR3 nucleotide sequence: TGCGCCAGCAGCCCGGGGACGGTCTCCTACGAGCAGTACGTC.

The V gene is TRBV29-1, the J gene TRBJ1-2; D call uncertain. Germline CDR1 is SQVTM and CDR2 is ANQGSEA. V gave up 4 bases and J gave up 0 bases, with 9 bases separating them. This CDR3 spans 13 amino acids. CDR3 region: CSVGRSANYGYTF. CDR3 coding DNA: TGCAGCGTTGGGAGGTCTGCTAACTATGGCTACACCTTC. The full variable domain, in which reference TRBV29-1 and TRBJ1-2 provide the parts outside the CDR3, is SAVISQKPSRDICQRGTSLTIQCQVDSQVTMMFWYRQQPGQSLTLIATANQGSEATYESGFVIDKFPISRPNLTFSTLTVSNMSPEDSSIYLCSVGRSANYGYTFGSGTRLTVV.

The chain carries TRBV18 and TRBJ2-5, with 7 bases matching TRBD1. The CDR3 spans 15 residues. V dropped 2 bases and J dropped 1; count of bases not matched to a gene: 4. Germline CDR1 is KGHSH and CDR2 is LQKENI. CDR3 protein: CASSPKTGIQETQYF. In nucleotides, the CDR3 is TGTGCCAGCTCACCAAAGACAGGGATCCAAGAGACCCAGTACTTC.

This clonotype has a handful of counts. J is TRBJ2-3 and V is TRBV4-2, with 11 bases identical to TRBD2. Germline CDR1 reads LGHNA; CDR2 reads YNFKEQ. The V segment lost 3 bases and the J segment 2 bases; nucleotides outside the gene matches: 4. The CDR3 has 16 amino acids. The DNA for the CDR3 is TGTGCCAGCAGCCAGCTAGCGGGGGGTACCACAGATACGCAGTATTTT. It encodes CASSQLAGGTTDTQYF.

In this sample, this clonotype turned up a few times. The gene calls are TRBV5-1 and TRBJ1-4, with 8 bases that match TRBD1. This CDR3 has 15 amino acids. With 0 bases clipped from V and 6 bases from J, the junction kept 4 bases outside the gene matches. CDR1 and CDR2 from the germline V gene are SGHRS and YFSETQ. CDR3 sequence: CASSLEPGGDEKLFF. The CDR3 coding sequence is TGCGCCAGCAGCTTGGAGCCAGGGGGCGATGAAAAACTGTTTTTT.

For this clonotype: A clone one base away is much larger, so this may be a read error. The V and J genes are TRBV11-1 and TRBJ1-1; TRBD1 matches 10 bases. The CDR3 has 15 amino acids. From germline, CDR1 is SGHAT and CDR2 FQDESV (reference sequence). V lost 5 bases, J lost 1 base, and 4 bases stayed unmatched. In DNA, the CDR3 is TGTGCCAGCAGCATACGACAGGGGGCGAACACTGAAGCTTTCTTT. The encoded protein is CASSIRQGANTEAFF.

J is TRBJ2-1 and V is TRBV2; D call uncertain. CDR3 length equals 14 residues. V was cut by 4 bases and J by 3 bases, with 10 bases left in between. Germline V gives CDR1 SNHLY, CDR2 FYNNEI. The CDR3 is CASSVRDGYNEQFF. The CDR3, as DNA: TGTGCCAGCAGTGTAAGAGACGGCTACAATGAGCAGTTCTTC.

In its sample, this clonotype was seen a few times. The V gene is TRBV13, the J gene TRBJ1-2; 7 bases align to TRBD1. Trimming cost V 0 bases and J 3 bases; bases outside gene matches: 4. Germline V gene sequence: CDR1 PRHDT, CDR2 FYEKMQ (reference sequence). This CDR3 has 15 residues. The CDR3 DNA is TGTGCCAGCAGCTTAGGCGCAGGGGGAGACTATGGCTACACCTTC. This gives the protein CASSLGAGGDYGYTF.

The chain couples TRBV15 to TRBJ2-3; D gene ambiguous. Between the trimmed V and J ends, which lost 0 bases and 0 bases, there was a span of 10 bases. Germline V gene data show CDR1 as LNHNV and CDR2 as YYDKDF (reference sequence). The CDR3 length is 16 residues. Here the CDR3 reads CATSREPTASTDTQYF. CDR3 nucleotides: TGTGCCACCAGCAGAGAACCCACCGCTAGCACAGATACGCAGTATTTT. Drawing the rest from reference TRBV15 and TRBJ2-3, the complete variable domain is DAMVIQNPRYQVTQFGKPVTLSCSQTLNHNVMYWYQQKSSQAPKLLFHYYDKDFNNEADTPDNFQSRRPNTSFCFLDIRSPGLGDTAMYLCATSREPTASTDTQYFGPGTRLTVL.

This clonotype was counted between two and nine times. V is TRBV7-6 and J is TRBJ2-7; 10 bases match TRBD2. This CDR3 contains 20 residues. In germline, CDR1 is SGHVS, CDR2 FNYEAQ. The V gene end was trimmed by 0 bases and the J gene end by 3 bases; junction bases not matched to a gene: 17. The CDR3 DNA sequence: TGTGCCAGCAGCTTAGCGGCGGGTTGGGCTAGCGGGGGCCCTGACTACGAGCAGTACTTC. Translated, it gives CASSLAAGWASGGPDYEQYF.

The CDR3 DNA sequence: TGTGCCAGCAGCCAAATTAGCGGGGGGCCAACCTACGAGCAGTACTTC. It encodes CASSQISGGPTYEQYF. The chain employs TRBV4-2 and TRBJ2-7, with 10 positions matching TRBD2. This CDR3 is built from 16 residues. The germline V gene encodes CDR1 LGHNA and CDR2 YNFKEQ. J lost 2 bases, V lost 2 bases, and 6 bases had no gene match.

This clonotype was observed many times. The V gene is TRBV6-2 or TRBV6-3, the J gene TRBJ2-1, with D perhaps being TRBD1 or TRBD2 (5 bases each). V was pared by 1 base and J by 7 bases, with 5 bases between. The CDR3 runs to 12 residues. Germline V gives CDR1 MNHEY, CDR2 SVGEGT. DNA of the CDR3: TGTGCCAGCAGTTACTGGGGGAATGAGCAGTTCTTC. It specifies CASSYWGNEQFF.

This chain uses TRBV2 with TRBJ1-2; tentatively, D is TRBD1 (6 bases). The ends were cut back, 5 bases at V and 6 bases at J, with 22 bases in the middle. This CDR3 region has 16 residues. CDR1 is SNHLY and CDR2 is FYNNEI in the germline V gene. The CDR3 protein is CASSSFDGGANDGYTF. CDR3 DNA sequence: TGTGCCAGCAGTTCCTTTGATGGGGGCGCGAATGATGGCTACACCTTC.

The J gene is TRBJ2-5, the V gene TRBV20-1; tentatively, D is TRBD2 (7 bases). V lost 0 bases and J lost 4, with 21 bases in between. This CDR3 comprises 17 residues. Germline V gives CDR1 DFQATT, CDR2 SNEGSKA (reference sequence). The CDR3 nucleotides read TGCAGTGCTAGAGATCCGGTTTACCGGGGGGCCGCAGAGACCCAGTACTTC. Encoded protein: CSARDPVYRGAAETQYF.